This entry lists 17 T cell receptor beta chains sequenced from one sample in a study of blood T cell repertoires in COVID-19. Produced via immunoSEQ multiplex PCR; TCRdb's table is partial and in-frame only. Here the sample spans around 23,000 clones, 65% to 75% being singletons. The sequencing sample was made of peripheral blood. These receptors originate from a middle-aged man with COVID-19, enrolled during active disease.

V gene TRBV4-1 combines with J gene TRBJ1-1; D gene unclear. The germline gives CDR1 MGHRA, CDR2 YSYEKL. The V end was cut by 0 bases, the J end by 1 base, with 6 bases between. CDR3 length: 14 amino acids. The CDR3 sequence is CASSQDPGNTEAFF. CDR3 bases: TGCGCCAGCAGCCAAGACCCGGGGAACACTGAAGCTTTCTTT.

Worth noting for this clone: Other DNA sequences in the same sample also yield this CDR3. The chain recombines TRBV5-1 with TRBJ1-4; the D gene is possibly TRBD1 (5 bases). Trimming took off 0 bases at V and 8 bases at J, with 11 bases between the two ends. Germline CDR1 reads SGHRS; CDR2 reads YFSETQ. CDR3 length: 14 amino acids. CDR3 DNA sequence: TGCGCCAGCAGCTTGGATCAGGGAGGCGAAAAACTGTTTTTT. It codes for CASSLDQGGEKLFF.

This chain connects TRBV27 to TRBJ1-2; D is unclear. The germline V and J ends were trimmed by 2 bases and 0 bases, with 7 bases remaining between them. The CDR3 has 14 amino acids. The germline gives CDR1 MNHEY, CDR2 SMNVEV (reference sequence). The CDR3 is CASSLEASNYGYTF. CDR3 coding DNA: TGTGCCAGCAGTTTAGAGGCCTCTAACTATGGCTACACCTTC.

This chain uses TRBV27 with TRBJ2-1; perhaps TRBD2 as D (6 bases). The CDR3 consists of 15 residues. Germline V gives CDR1 MNHEY, CDR2 SMNVEV (reference sequence). V was shortened by 3 bases and J by 3 bases, with 12 bases between the two germline ends. CDR3 in DNA: TGTGCCAGCAGTTTTGAGGCGCGGGGCTACAATGAGCAGTTCTTC. It is translated as CASSFEARGYNEQFF.

The chain couples TRBV28 to TRBJ2-7; no definite D call. This CDR3 contains 11 residues. CDR1 is MDHEN, CDR2 SYDVKM, per germline. Trimming stripped 5 bases from V and 4 bases from J, with 6 bases between. CDR3: CASSLQYEQYF. In DNA, the CDR3 is TGTGCCAGCAGTCTCCAGTACGAGCAGTACTTC.

This chain connects TRBV19 to TRBJ1-4; maybe TRBD1 (6 bases). Germline assignment: CDR1 LNHDA and CDR2 SQIVND (reference sequence). This CDR3 region has 13 residues. Trimming removed 6 bases at V and 6 bases at J, with 11 bases between. In DNA form, the CDR3 reads TGTGCCAGTAGCCCGCAGGGGTATGAAAAACTGTTTTTT. Encoded protein: CASSPQGYEKLFF.

The V call is TRBV11-2, the J call TRBJ2-1; D may be TRBD2 (6 bases). The CDR3 has 14 residues. V lost 1 base, J lost 7 bases, and 11 bases lay in between. Germline V gene data show CDR1 as SGHAT and CDR2 as FQNNGV. CDR3 in amino acids: CASSLVLAINEQFF. The CDR3 region has the DNA TGTGCCAGCAGCTTAGTCCTAGCGATAAATGAGCAGTTCTTC.

This sequence joins TRBV27 and TRBJ2-3; a possible D gene is TRBD2 (6 bases). The CDR3 totals 14 residues. Germline V gene lookup returns CDR1 MNHEY and CDR2 SMNVEV (reference sequence). Trimming cost V 8 bases and J 4 bases, with 16 bases left between them. This CDR3 reads CASRTGREADTQYF. The CDR3 region has the DNA TGTGCCAGCCGCACCGGGAGAGAGGCAGATACGCAGTATTTT.

The chain links TRBV12-3 or TRBV12-4 to TRBJ1-5; no clear D gene. CDR3 length: 12 residues. V shed 3 bases and J shed 5 bases, with 5 bases lying between them. Here the CDR3 DNA reads TGTGCCAGCAGTTTGTCAGATCAGCCCCAGCATTTT. Protein product: CASSLSDQPQHF.

This chain links TRBV30 with TRBJ2-1; 7 nucleotides agree with TRBD1. J gave up 15 bases and V 1 base, and 18 bases lay outside the gene matches. The CDR3 has 15 amino acids. Germline V gene data show CDR1 as GTSNPN and CDR2 as SVGIG (reference sequence). The CDR3 loop is CAWSALSLGQGVLFF. CDR3 DNA sequence: TGTGCCTGGAGTGCTCTCTCCCTTGGGCAGGGGGTCCTGTTCTTC.

This chain uses TRBV5-1 with TRBJ1-2, with a weak D call TRBD1 (6 bases). The CDR3 has 13 residues. V was pared by 4 bases and J by 3 bases, with 10 bases between. Germline values: CDR1 SGHRS, CDR2 YFSETQ. The DNA of the CDR3 is TGCGCCAGCAGCGCCAGGGGTGACTATGGCTACACCTTC. Its translation is CASSARGDYGYTF.

This chain joins TRBV10-1 and TRBJ2-4, with 9 bases matching TRBD1. J gave up 9 bases and V 6 bases, and 6 bases lay outside the gene matches. The CDR3 spans 13 residues. Germline CDR1 and CDR2: WNHNN and SYGVQD (reference sequence). This CDR3 is CASSPDRGGIQYF. As DNA, the CDR3 is TGCGCCAGCAGCCCAGACAGGGGGGGCATTCAGTACTTC.

This rearrangement joins TRBV7-2 to TRBJ2-3, with 9 bases lining up with TRBD2. The CDR3 is 15 residues long. With V trimmed by 1 base and J by 7 bases, 6 bases remained unmatched. In germline, CDR1 is SGHTA, CDR2 FQGNSA. The CDR3 DNA reads TGTGCCAGCAGCTTAGGGCGGGGGGGCCTTTATACGCAGTATTTT. Its protein is CASSLGRGGLYTQYF.

The chain couples TRBV29-1 to TRBJ2-7; D might be TRBD1 (6 bases). There are 14 residues in the CDR3. V was shortened by 4 bases and J by 4 bases, with 17 bases between the two germline ends. Germline CDR1 reads SQVTM; CDR2 reads ANQGSEA. This CDR3 is CSVVQPRGIYEQYF. In DNA, the CDR3 is TGCAGCGTTGTTCAGCCAAGGGGGATTTACGAGCAGTACTTC.

The chain links TRBV9 to TRBJ2-3, with unresolved D. In germline, CDR1 is SGDLS, CDR2 YYNGEE. The CDR3 spans 15 residues. V lost 0 bases and J lost 2, with 10 bases in between. CDR3 DNA sequence: TGTGCCAGCAGCGTAGTTGGTCGGGTCACAGATACGCAGTATTTT. Its protein product is CASSVVGRVTDTQYF.

V and J are TRBV20-1 and TRBJ2-5; the match to TRBD2 covers 11 bases. The germline V gene has CDR1 DFQATT and CDR2 SNEGSKA (reference sequence). There are 14 residues in the CDR3. J gave up 7 bases and V 3 bases, and 7 bases lay outside the gene matches. The CDR3 DNA sequence: TGCAGTGCTAGTAGCGGGGGGGATTTAGGGACCCAGTACTTC. The encoded protein is CSASSGGDLGTQYF.

The CDR3 spells CASSGGVGGANTEAFF. CDR3 coding DNA: TGCGCCAGCAGCGGAGGGGTTGGGGGGGCCAACACTGAAGCTTTCTTT. The rearrangement uses TRBV5-1 and TRBJ1-1; possible D gene TRBD1, 6 bases. Germline V CDR1 and CDR2: SGHRS, YFSETQ. The CDR3 totals 16 residues. Between the trimmed V and J ends, which lost 4 bases and 2 bases, there was a span of 18 bases.